Given below is one TCR beta chain in context. This sample was included in a study of blood T cell repertoires in COVID-19. The wider study: Nucleic acid was either cDNA or gDNA, and it came from T cells, B-cell-depleted T cells, or PBMCs.

Original methodology: Cell counts per sample came from amplifying reference gene primers. Libraries were prepared by immunoSEQ multiplex PCR; TCRdb keeps only in-frame clonotypes and omits some of them. V and J calls and clone size come straight from that table; D and trimming were deduced from the DNA. The sample lists about 330,000 clones; about 85% were seen once. The study counted Cohort 3 donors as recovered given two negative PCRs, clearance, or symptom resolution. Material: PBMCs or T cells enriched from blood (not recorded which). The TCR originated in a woman in her 30s who had recovered from COVID-19.

CDR3 DNA sequence: TGTGCCAGCAGCTCTCCGGCGGCCCTAGACTACAATGAGCAGTTCTTC. Its translation is CASSSPAALDYNEQFF. J is TRBJ2-1 and V is TRBV7-9, with no clear D. The CDR3 is made up of 16 amino acids. CDR1 and CDR2 (germline): SEHNR, FQNEAQ (reference sequence). Trimming took off 4 bases at V and 3 bases at J, with 16 bases between the two ends.